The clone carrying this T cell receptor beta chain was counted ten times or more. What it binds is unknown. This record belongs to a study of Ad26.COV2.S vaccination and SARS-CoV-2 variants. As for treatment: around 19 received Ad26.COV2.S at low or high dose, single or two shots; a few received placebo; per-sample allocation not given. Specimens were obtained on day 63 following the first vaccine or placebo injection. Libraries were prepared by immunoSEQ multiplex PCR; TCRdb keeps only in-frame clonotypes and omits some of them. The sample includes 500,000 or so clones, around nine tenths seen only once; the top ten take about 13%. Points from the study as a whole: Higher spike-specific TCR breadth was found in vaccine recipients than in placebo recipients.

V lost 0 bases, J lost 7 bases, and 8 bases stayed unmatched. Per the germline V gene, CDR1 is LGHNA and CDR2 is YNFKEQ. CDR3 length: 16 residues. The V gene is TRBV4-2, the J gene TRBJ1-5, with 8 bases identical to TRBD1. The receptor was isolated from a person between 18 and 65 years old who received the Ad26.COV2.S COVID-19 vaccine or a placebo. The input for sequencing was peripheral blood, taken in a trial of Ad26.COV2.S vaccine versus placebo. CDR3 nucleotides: TGTGCCAGCAGCCAAGATGAAGGGACAGGTGCCCAGCCCCAGCATTTT. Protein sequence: CASSQDEGTGAQPQHF.